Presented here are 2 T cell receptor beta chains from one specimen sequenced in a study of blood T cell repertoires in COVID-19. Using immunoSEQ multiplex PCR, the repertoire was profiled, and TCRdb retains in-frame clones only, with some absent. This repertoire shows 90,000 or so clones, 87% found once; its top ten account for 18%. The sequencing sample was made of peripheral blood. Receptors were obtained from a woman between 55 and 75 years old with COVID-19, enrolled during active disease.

The chain's CDR3 is CASSYGQGAEQYF. DNA for the CDR3: TGTGCCAGCAGCTACGGACAGGGTGCCGAGCAGTACTTC. V gene TRBV5-6 combines with J gene TRBJ2-7; 8 bases map to TRBD1. This CDR3 is built from 13 residues. V lost 3 bases and J lost 6; bases outside the gene matches: 5. Germline V CDR1 and CDR2: SGHDT, YYEEEE.

The CDR3 is CASSYVTGLSGTYNEQFF. DNA of the CDR3: TGTGCCAGCAGTTACGTTACAGGGCTTAGTGGAACCTACAATGAGCAGTTCTTC. The gene calls are TRBV6-2 or TRBV6-3 and TRBJ2-1; the D gene is possibly TRBD1 (6 bases). The CDR3 contains 18 residues. Trimming removed 2 bases from V and 2 bases from J, with 19 bases in between. In germline, CDR1 is MNHEY, CDR2 SVGEGT.